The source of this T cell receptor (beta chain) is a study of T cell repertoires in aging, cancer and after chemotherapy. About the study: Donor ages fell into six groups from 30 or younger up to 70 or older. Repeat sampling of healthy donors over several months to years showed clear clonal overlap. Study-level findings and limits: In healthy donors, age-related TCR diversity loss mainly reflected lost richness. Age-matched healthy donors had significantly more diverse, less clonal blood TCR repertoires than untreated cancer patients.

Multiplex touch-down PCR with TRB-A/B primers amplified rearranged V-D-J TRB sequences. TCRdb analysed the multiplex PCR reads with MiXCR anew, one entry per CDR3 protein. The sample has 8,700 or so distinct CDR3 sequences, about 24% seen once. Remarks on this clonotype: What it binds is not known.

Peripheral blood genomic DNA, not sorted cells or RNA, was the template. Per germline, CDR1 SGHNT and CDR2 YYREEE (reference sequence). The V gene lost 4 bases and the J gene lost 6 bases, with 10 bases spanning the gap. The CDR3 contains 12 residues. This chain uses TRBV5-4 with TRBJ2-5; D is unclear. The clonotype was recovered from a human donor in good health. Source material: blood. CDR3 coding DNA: TGTGCCAGCAGCCCAGATAGTAAGACCCAGTACTTC. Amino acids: CASSPDSKTQYF.